Each of the 21 T cell receptor beta chains below was sequenced from the same sample in a study of cytomegalovirus exposure and HLA in healthy donors. The table came from immunoSEQ multiplex PCR; TCRdb's copy has only in-frame clones and leaves some out. The sample shows more than 90,000 clones, about nine tenths of them seen only once. Sample: PBMCs. Receptor source: a man aged 18 to 30 in good health and CMV-seronegative.

This clone was counted only a few times. The chain employs TRBV27 and TRBJ1-6, with D maybe TRBD1 (6 bases). V lost 4 bases and J 0 bases, leaving 13 bases between the germline ends. Germline V gives CDR1 MNHEY, CDR2 SMNVEV (reference sequence). The CDR3 is 17 amino acids. CDR3 residues: CASSSPDRSSYNSPLHF. The DNA of the CDR3 is TGTGCCAGCAGTTCACCCGACAGGAGCTCCTATAATTCACCCCTCCACTTT.

The J gene is TRBJ1-1, the V gene TRBV28; unclear D gene. The V end was cut by 5 bases, the J end by 1 base, with 5 bases between. Per germline, CDR1 MDHEN and CDR2 SYDVKM. The CDR3 covers 12 residues. In nucleotides, the CDR3 is TGTGCCAGCAGTACAGCGAACACTGAAGCTTTCTTT. Amino acid sequence: CASSTANTEAFF.

Notes on this clone: One junction end does not reproduce the germline sequence, and a read error may be involved. The V gene is TRBV28, the J gene TRBJ1-1, with D perhaps TRBD1 (6 bases). From germline, CDR1 is MDHEN and CDR2 SYDVKM. This CDR3 region has 15 residues. The CDR3 here is CVSSLEQGSYTEAFF. The CDR3 DNA follows: TGTGTCAGCAGTCTTGAACAGGGATCATACACTGAAGCTTTCTTT.

This chain uses TRBV27 with TRBJ2-7; D call uncertain. The CDR3 is 15 amino acids. Germline V gives CDR1 MNHEY, CDR2 SMNVEV (reference sequence). Between the trimmed V and J ends, which lost 0 bases and 2 bases, there was a span of 11 bases. The CDR3 protein is CASSLSSVATYEQYF. The CDR3 nucleotides read TGTGCCAGCAGTTTATCGAGTGTCGCCACCTACGAGCAGTACTTC.

A few counts support this clone. The chain links TRBV27 to TRBJ1-2; no clear D gene. Trimming took off 4 bases at V and 6 bases at J, with 12 bases between the two ends. The CDR3 totals 13 residues. The germline gives CDR1 MNHEY, CDR2 SMNVEV (reference sequence). The CDR3 protein is CASSSTLTNGYTF. The CDR3 DNA sequence: TGTGCCAGCAGTTCAACCCTGACAAATGGCTACACCTTC.

This sequence joins TRBV9 and TRBJ2-5, with 10 positions matching TRBD1. V lost 4 bases and J lost 5; bases outside the gene matches: 2. CDR3 length equals 13 residues. Germline values: CDR1 SGDLS, CDR2 YYNGEE. CDR3 in amino acids: CASSMDRGETQYF. The CDR3 DNA follows: TGTGCCAGCAGCATGGACAGGGGGGAGACCCAGTACTTC.

The V call is TRBV28, the J call TRBJ1-1; 7 bases are shared with TRBD1. The CDR3 totals 15 residues. Germline values: CDR1 MDHEN, CDR2 SYDVKM. The trim removed 1 base at V and 4 bases at J, leaving 6 bases unmatched. The CDR3 region has the DNA TGTGCCAGCAGTTTATTAACAGGGGCCATCACTGAAGCTTTCTTT. It encodes CASSLLTGAITEAFF.

The chain is built from TRBV11-3 and TRBJ2-1; TRBD2 matches 7 bases. V gave up 3 bases and J gave up 5 bases; unmatched junction bases: 19. Germline-derived CDR1 and CDR2 are SGHNT and YENEEA. CDR3 length: 19 residues. CDR3 amino acids: CASSFLWTISSGSNNEQFF. The CDR3 nucleotides are TGTGCCAGCAGCTTCCTTTGGACTATTTCTAGCGGAAGTAACAATGAGCAGTTCTTC.

The chain is built from TRBV7-9 and TRBJ1-2; weak D call: TRBD1 (5 bases). CDR3 length: 15 residues. Deletions cut 1 base from V and 5 bases from J, with 14 bases between. Germline V CDR1 and CDR2: SEHNR, FQNEAQ (reference sequence). The CDR3 loop is CASSLGTGSAYGYTF. In DNA, the CDR3 is TGTGCCAGCAGCTTAGGTACAGGATCGGCATATGGCTACACCTTC.

A single count supports this clone. The chain combines TRBV4-1 with TRBJ1-2; 8 nucleotides match TRBD1. The CDR3 length is 16 residues. The germline CDR1 and CDR2 sequences are MGHRA and YSYEKL. V was clipped by 1 base and J by 4 bases; unmatched bases: 8. The chain's CDR3 is CASSQASGQGGYGYTF. DNA for the CDR3: TGCGCCAGCAGCCAAGCTTCAGGACAGGGAGGCTATGGCTACACCTTC.

The gene calls are TRBV19 and TRBJ1-2; 9 bases are a match to TRBD1. The length of the CDR3 is 13 residues. V trimming: 3 bases; J trimming: 8 bases; junction bases outside the gene matches: 4. CDR1 and CDR2 (germline): LNHDA, SQIVND (reference sequence). CDR3 region: CASSIGDRVGYTF. CDR3 in DNA: TGTGCCAGTAGTATCGGGGACAGGGTGGGCTACACCTTC.

This clone was detected only once. The gene calls are TRBV28 and TRBJ2-7; D is ambiguous. The V gene's germline CDR1 is MDHEN and CDR2 SYDVKM. Trimming left V 4 bases short and J 5 bases short, with 9 bases between. The CDR3 spans 12 residues. In DNA form, the CDR3 reads TGTGCCAGCAGTTACGACCAGGACGAGCAGTACTTC. Translation: CASSYDQDEQYF.

The chain uses TRBV18 and TRBJ1-4; D ambiguous. The ends were cut back, 4 bases at V and 5 bases at J, with 8 bases in the middle. The CDR3 extends over 13 amino acids. In germline, CDR1 is KGHSH, CDR2 LQKENI. The CDR3 reads CASSQSTNEKLFF. In nucleotides, the CDR3 is TGTGCCAGCTCACAGAGTACCAATGAAAAACTGTTTTTT.

This clone has more than one count but fewer than ten. Other DNA sequences from this sample encode an identical CDR3 as well. The chain links TRBV6-5 to TRBJ1-3; 9 nucleotides match TRBD1. The V and J ends lost 5 bases and 5 bases, in that order; junction bases with no gene match: 4. Germline assignment: CDR1 MNHEY and CDR2 SVGAGI. The CDR3 covers 14 residues. CDR3 in amino acids: CASSTTGGRNTIYF. The CDR3 coding sequence is TGTGCCAGCAGTACAACAGGGGGCAGAAACACCATATATTTT.

The gene calls are TRBV7-7 and TRBJ2-1, with D perhaps TRBD2 (5 bases). The CDR3 consists of 14 residues. The germline V gene has CDR1 SSHAT and CDR2 FNYEAQ (reference sequence). V was trimmed by 0 bases and J by 7 bases, leaving 10 bases between them. The CDR3 protein is CASSLAGEGNEQFF. Written as DNA, the CDR3 is TGTGCCAGCAGCTTAGCGGGAGAGGGTAATGAGCAGTTCTTC.

This clone was found once. The V call is TRBV5-4, the J call TRBJ1-3; 8 bases match TRBD1. Trimming cost V 2 bases and J 3 bases; bases outside gene matches: 7. Germline CDR1 SGHNT, CDR2 YYREEE (reference sequence). This CDR3 is built from 16 residues. CDR3 region: CASSFGQGAFGNTIYF. The DNA of the CDR3 is TGTGCCAGCAGCTTCGGGCAGGGGGCTTTTGGAAACACCATATATTTT.

This clone was seen a few times. The J gene is TRBJ2-1, the V gene TRBV18; 7 positions match TRBD1. CDR3 length: 15 amino acids. Germline-derived CDR1 and CDR2 are KGHSH and LQKENI. Unmatched junction bases numbered 5, after V lost 2 bases and J lost 4 bases. The CDR3 DNA follows: TGTGCCAGCTCACCAATAGAGGACAGGTACAATGAGCAGTTCTTC. Amino acids: CASSPIEDRYNEQFF.

The chain recombines TRBV29-1 with TRBJ1-1; perhaps TRBD1 as D (6 bases). In germline, CDR1 is SQVTM, CDR2 ANQGSEA. The CDR3 consists of 12 residues. Trimming removed 0 bases at V and 13 bases at J, with 15 bases between. Here the CDR3 reads CSVEDSDRLVFF. The CDR3 region has the DNA TGCAGCGTTGAAGATTCGGACAGACTTGTTTTCTTT.

The V and J genes are TRBV2 and TRBJ2-1, with 8 nucleotides matching TRBD2. The V and J ends lost 8 bases and 9 bases, in that order; junction bases with no gene match: 18. The germline CDR1 and CDR2 sequences are SNHLY and FYNNEI. CDR3 length: 16 residues. CDR3 nucleotides: TGTGCCAGCCGACGGAACCAAGGAGCGGGAGTAAGTGAGCAGTTCTTC. Its translation is CASRRNQGAGVSEQFF.

This chain joins TRBV5-1 and TRBJ1-2; 9 nucleotides align to TRBD1. With 2 bases clipped from V and 4 bases from J, the junction kept 6 bases outside the gene matches. Germline-derived CDR1 and CDR2 are SGHRS and YFSETQ. The CDR3 spans 15 residues. This chain's CDR3 is CASSFEGQGPYGYTF. The CDR3 region has the DNA TGCGCCAGCAGCTTCGAGGGACAGGGACCCTATGGCTACACCTTC.

The chain recombines TRBV19 with TRBJ2-7; 8 nucleotides agree with TRBD1. V was clipped by 5 bases and J by 6 bases; unmatched bases: 6. CDR1 is LNHDA and CDR2 is SQIVND in the germline V gene (reference sequence). This CDR3 has 13 residues. The CDR3 protein is CASSQRTGFEQYF. The CDR3 DNA reads as TGTGCCAGTAGTCAACGGACAGGGTTCGAGCAGTACTTC.